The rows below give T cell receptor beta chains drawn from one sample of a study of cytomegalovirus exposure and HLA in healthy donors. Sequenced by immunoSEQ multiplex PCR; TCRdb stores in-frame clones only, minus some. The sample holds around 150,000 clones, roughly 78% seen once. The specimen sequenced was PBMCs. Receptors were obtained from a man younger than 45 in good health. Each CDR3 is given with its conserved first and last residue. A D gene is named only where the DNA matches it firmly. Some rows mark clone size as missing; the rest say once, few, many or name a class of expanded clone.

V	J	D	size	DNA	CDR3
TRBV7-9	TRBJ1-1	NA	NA	TGTGCCAGCAGCTTACTACAGGAGAACACTGAAGCTTTCTTT	CASSLLQENTEAFF
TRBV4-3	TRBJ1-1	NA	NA	TGCGCCAGCAGCCAAGATGGGAGGGTGGGAATCGGCACTGAAGCTTTCTTT	CASSQDGRVGIGTEAFF
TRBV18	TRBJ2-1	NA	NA	TGTGCCAGCTCACCCGTCGGGGGTTCCAATGAGCAGTTCTTC	CASSPVGGSNEQFF
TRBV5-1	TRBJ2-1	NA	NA	TGCGCCAGCAGCTTGGAGAGCTCCTACAATGAGCAGTTCTTC	CASSLESSYNEQFF
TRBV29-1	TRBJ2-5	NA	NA	TGCAGCGTAGAACCTCCTCAAGAGACCCAGTACTTC	CSVEPPQETQYF
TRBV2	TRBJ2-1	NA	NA	TGTGCCAGCACTTCCCATTCACAGGGTTGGGAGCAGTTCTTC	CASTSHSQGWEQFF
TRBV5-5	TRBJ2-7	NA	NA	TGTGCCAGCAGCTTGGGTAGCGGATCCTACGAGCAGTACTTC	CASSLGSGSYEQYF
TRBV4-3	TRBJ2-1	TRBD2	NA	TGCGCCAGCAGCCAAGGCCCGACTAGCGGGAGGCCCTCCTACAATGAGCAGTTCTTC	CASSQGPTSGRPSYNEQFF
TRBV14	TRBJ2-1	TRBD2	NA	TGTGCCAGCAGCCAATCGGGACTAGCGGGAGCCAATGAGCAGTTCTTC	CASSQSGLAGANEQFF
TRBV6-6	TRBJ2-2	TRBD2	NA	TGTGCCAGCAGTTACCGGGGGAGGGGGAACACCGGGGAGCTGTTTTTT	CASSYRGRGNTGELFF
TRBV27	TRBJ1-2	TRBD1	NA	TGTGCCAGCAGCTACAACAGGGGCTTTGGCTATGGCTACACCTTC	CASSYNRGFGYGYTF
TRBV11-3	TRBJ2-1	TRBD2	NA	TGTGCCAGCAGCTCGTCTAGCGGTAACAATGAGCAGTTCTTC	CASSSSSGNNEQFF
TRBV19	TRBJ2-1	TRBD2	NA	TGTGCCAGTAGTATAGTGGCTAGCGGGAGGTTCTACAATGAGCAGTTCTTC	CASSIVASGRFYNEQFF
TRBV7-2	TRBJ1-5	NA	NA	TGTGCCAGCAGCTTAGGGAGGGGCCATCAGCCCCAGCATTTT	CASSLGRGHQPQHF
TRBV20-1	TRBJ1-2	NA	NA	TGCAGTGTTACAAAGAAGAATGGCTACACCTTC	CSVTKKNGYTF
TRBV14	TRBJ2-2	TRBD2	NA	TGTGCCAGCAGCCCCCACAGCGGGGTTAACACCGGGGAGCTGTTTTTT	CASSPHSGVNTGELFF
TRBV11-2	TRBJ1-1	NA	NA	TGTGCCAGCAAGATAGGGGGTGTCGGCACTGAAGCTTTCTTT	CASKIGGVGTEAFF
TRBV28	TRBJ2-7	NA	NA	TGTGCCAGCAGACCTGACTATAATGGCTACGAGCAGTACTTC	CASRPDYNGYEQYF
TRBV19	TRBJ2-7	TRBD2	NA	TGTGCCACCAGGACTAGCGGGAACGAGCAGTACTTC	CATRTSGNEQYF
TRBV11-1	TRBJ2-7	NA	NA	TGTGCCAGCAGCTTGACCGGGTACGAGCAGTACTTC	CASSLTGYEQYF
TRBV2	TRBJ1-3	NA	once	TGTGCCAGCAGGGACTCCATTGGAAACACCATATATTTT	CASRDSIGNTIYF
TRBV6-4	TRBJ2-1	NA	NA	TGTGCCAGCAGTGACTCGGAGGGGGCGGGAGGTAATGAGCAGTTCTTC	CASSDSEGAGGNEQFF
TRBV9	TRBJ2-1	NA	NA	TGTGCCAGCAGCGTAGGCAGGTCCTACAATGAGCAGTTCTTC	CASSVGRSYNEQFF
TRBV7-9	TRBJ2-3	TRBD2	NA	TGTTCCAGCGGGAGCGGGAGGGAAGATACGCAGTATTTT	CSSGSGREDTQYF
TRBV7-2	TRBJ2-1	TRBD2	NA	TGTGCCAGCAGCTTAGTAGCGGGAGATCGTGATGAGCAGTTCTTC	CASSLVAGDRDEQFF
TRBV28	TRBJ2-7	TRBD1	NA	TGTGCCAGCACCCCCCATCGGGACAGGGAACCCGAGCAGTACTTC	CASTPHRDREPEQYF
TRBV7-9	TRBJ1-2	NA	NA	TGTTCCAGCAGCCCACAGGTGGCGCACTATGGCTACACCTTC	CSSSPQVAHYGYTF
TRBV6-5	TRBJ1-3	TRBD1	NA	TGTGCCAGCAGCCCAGGGGGCCAAAGGGGCACCATATATTTT	CASSPGGQRGTIYF
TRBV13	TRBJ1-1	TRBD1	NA	TGTGCCAGCAGCCGAACCGGGACAGGGGTTGGAGCTTTCTTT	CASSRTGTGVGAFF
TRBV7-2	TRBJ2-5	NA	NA	TGTGCCAGCAGCCGTCAAGAGACCCAGTACTTC	CASSRQETQYF
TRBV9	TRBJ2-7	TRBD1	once	TGTGCCAGCAGCCACTCTGACAGGGGGACCTACGAGCAGTACTTC	CASSHSDRGTYEQYF
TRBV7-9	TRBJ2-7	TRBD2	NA	TGTGCCAGCAGACTCGCCTCGGGGGGGGAGCAGTACTTC	CASRLASGGEQYF
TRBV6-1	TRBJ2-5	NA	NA	TGTGCCAGCAGTGCCCTCGAGACCCAGTACTTC	CASSALETQYF
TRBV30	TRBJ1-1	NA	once	TGTGCCTGGAGTGGCGCCGTTGAAGCTTTCTTT	CAWSGAVEAFF
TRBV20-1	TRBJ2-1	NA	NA	TGCAGTGCTAGAGACGGGACATACTTCTTC	CSARDGTYFF
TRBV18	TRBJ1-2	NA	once	TGTGCCAGCTCACCTCGGCAGGGTAACTATGGCTACACCTTC	CASSPRQGNYGYTF
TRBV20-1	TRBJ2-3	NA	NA	TGCAGTGCTCGCCCTATGGATACGCAGTATTTT	CSARPMDTQYF
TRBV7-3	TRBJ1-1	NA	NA	TGTGCCAGCAGCACCCAGCCAGGGGTTGGGAACACTGGAGCTTTCTTT	CASSTQPGVGNTGAFF
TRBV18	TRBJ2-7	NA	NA	TGTGCCAGCTCCCCGGGACTCTACGAGCAGTACTTC	CASSPGLYEQYF
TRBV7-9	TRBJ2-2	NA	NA	TGTGCCAGCAGCACCAAACCGGGAGAACTGTTTTTT	CASSTKPGELFF
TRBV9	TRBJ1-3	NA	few	TGTGCCAGCAGCCCTGGGGCGTTTGGAAACACCATATATTTT	CASSPGAFGNTIYF
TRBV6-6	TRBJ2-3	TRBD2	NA	TGTGCCAGCAGTTACGGGAGCGGGAGGGCAGGAGATACGCAGTATTTT	CASSYGSGRAGDTQYF
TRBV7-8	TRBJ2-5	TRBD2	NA	TGTGCCAGCAGCGGGACTAGCGGCCAAGAGACCCAGTACTTC	CASSGTSGQETQYF
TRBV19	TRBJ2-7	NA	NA	TGTGCCAGTAGTATGGCACGGAGCTCCTACGAGCAGTACTTC	CASSMARSSYEQYF
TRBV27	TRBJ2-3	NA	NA	TGTGCCAGCAGTCCCCGGACTGCAGATACGCAGTATTTT	CASSPRTADTQYF
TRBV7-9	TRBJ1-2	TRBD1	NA	TGTGCCAGCAGACCCGGACAGGTCTATGGCTACACCTTC	CASRPGQVYGYTF